This T cell receptor (beta chain) originates from a study of patients and donors after allogeneic stem cell transplantation. The CDR3 is made up of 12 amino acids. In germline, CDR1 is DFQATT, CDR2 SNEGSKA (reference sequence). Unmatched junction bases numbered 5, after V lost 6 bases and J lost 4 bases. TCRdb used MiXCR to reprocess the RT-PCR reads, holding one entry per CDR3 protein. The repertoire holds about 87,000 distinct CDR3 sequences, with 4% to 5% as singletons. The V call is TRBV20-1, the J call TRBJ1-2; 7 nucleotides align to TRBD1. The source of this sequence is a human donor who was either an allogeneic HSCT recipient or a stem cell or donor lymphocyte infusion donor (not recorded which). It is not recorded whose cells these are; they may come from a transplant donor. The sequenced sample was blood, either unsorted or a sorted T cell fraction (not recorded which). The CDR3 loop is CSAFRQGYGYTF. DNA for the CDR3: TGCAGTGCCTTTAGACAGGGCTATGGCTACACCTTC.